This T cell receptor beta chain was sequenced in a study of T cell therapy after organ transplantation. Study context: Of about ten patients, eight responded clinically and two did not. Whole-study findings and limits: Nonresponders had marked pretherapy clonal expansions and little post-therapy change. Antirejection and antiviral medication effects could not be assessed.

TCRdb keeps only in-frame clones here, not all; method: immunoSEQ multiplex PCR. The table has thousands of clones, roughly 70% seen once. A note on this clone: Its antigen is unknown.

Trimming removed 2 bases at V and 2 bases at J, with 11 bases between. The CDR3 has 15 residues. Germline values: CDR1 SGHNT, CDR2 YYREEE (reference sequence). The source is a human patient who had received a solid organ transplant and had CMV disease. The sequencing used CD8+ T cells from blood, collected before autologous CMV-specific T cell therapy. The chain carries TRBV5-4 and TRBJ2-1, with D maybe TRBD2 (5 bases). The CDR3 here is CASSLFDGTYNEQFF. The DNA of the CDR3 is TGTGCCAGCAGCTTATTTGACGGGACCTACAATGAGCAGTTCTTC.